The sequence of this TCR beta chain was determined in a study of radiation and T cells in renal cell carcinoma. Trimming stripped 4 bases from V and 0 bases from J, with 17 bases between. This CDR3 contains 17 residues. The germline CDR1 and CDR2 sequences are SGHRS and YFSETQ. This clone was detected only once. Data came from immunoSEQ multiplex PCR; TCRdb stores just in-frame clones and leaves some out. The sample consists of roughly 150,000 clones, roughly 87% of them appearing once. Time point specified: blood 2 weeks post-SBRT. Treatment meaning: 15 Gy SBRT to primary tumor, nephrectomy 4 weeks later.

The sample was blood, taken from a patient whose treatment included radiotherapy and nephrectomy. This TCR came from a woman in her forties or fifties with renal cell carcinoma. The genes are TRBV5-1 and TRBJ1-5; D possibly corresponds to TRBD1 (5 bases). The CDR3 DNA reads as TGCGCCAGCAGCACGGCGCGACAGTATTATAGCAATCAGCCCCAGCATTTT. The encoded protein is CASSTARQYYSNQPQHF.